This T cell receptor beta chain was found in a study of cytomegalovirus exposure and HLA in healthy donors. PCR employed 60 Vbeta and 13 Jbeta primers. Profiling relied on immunoSEQ multiplex PCR, and the TCRdb table lists in-frame clones only, not all of them. The sample contains under 100,000 clones, 65% to 80% of which appear only once. The sequence derives from a man between 35 and 55 years old in good health and CMV-seronegative. The sequenced sample was PBMCs.

CDR3 sequence: CASSLAPTSGVSDTQYF. As DNA, the CDR3 is TGTGCCAGCAGCTTAGCCCCGACTAGCGGGGTGTCAGATACGCAGTATTTT. The chain has TRBV7-8 and TRBJ2-3; 11 nucleotides match TRBD2. Germline V gene data show CDR1 as SGHVS and CDR2 as FQNEAQ. The junction had 6 bases not matched to a gene; V was cut back by 0 bases and J by 4 bases. The CDR3 loop spans 17 amino acids.